The text below deals with one TCR beta chain. What was amplified from RNA transcripts were TCR beta CDR3 regions. HTBI primers drove first-round RT-PCR of the TCR CDR3. TCRdb fed the multiplex PCR reads into MiXCR, producing one record per CDR3 protein. In the table there are more than 550,000 distinct CDR3 sequences, about 17% of which are singletons. V lost 3 bases and J lost 6, with 15 bases in between. Germline V gene data show CDR1 as SNHLY and CDR2 as FYNNEI. CDR3 length: 15 residues. This sample is drawn from a study of T cells in Graves' hyperthyroidism and ophthalmopathy. The rearrangement joins TRBV2 to TRBJ1-5, with D possibly being TRBD1 (5 bases). The receptor was isolated from a woman aged 45-59 years with Graves' hyperthyroidism that later progressed to Graves' ophthalmopathy. Specimen: blood. The CDR3 DNA reads as TGTGCCAGCAGTGAGGGGGACGGCCGGGGTCAGCCCCAGCATTTT. It translates to CASSEGDGRGQPQHF.